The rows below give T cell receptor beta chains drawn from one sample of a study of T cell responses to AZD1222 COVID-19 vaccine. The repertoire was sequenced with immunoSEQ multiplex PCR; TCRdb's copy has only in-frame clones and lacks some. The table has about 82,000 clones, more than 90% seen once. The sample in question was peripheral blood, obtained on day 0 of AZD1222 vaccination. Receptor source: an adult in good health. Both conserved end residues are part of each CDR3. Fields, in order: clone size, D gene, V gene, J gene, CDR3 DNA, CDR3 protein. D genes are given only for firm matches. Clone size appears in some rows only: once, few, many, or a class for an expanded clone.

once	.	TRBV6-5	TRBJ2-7	TGTGCCAGCACCGAACAGGGTTACTACGAGCAGTACTTC	CASTEQGYYEQYF
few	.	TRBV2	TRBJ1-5	TGTGCCAGCGGCGGAGCAGGGGCGAGCAATCAGCCCCAGCATTTT	CASGGAGASNQPQHF
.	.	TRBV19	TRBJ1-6	TGTGCCAGTAGTATAGGGGAGTATAATTCACCCCTCCACTTT	CASSIGEYNSPLHF
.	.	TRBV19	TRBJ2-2	TGTGCCAGTAGGTTGACGGGGCTAGGCACCGGGGAGCTGTTTTTT	CASRLTGLGTGELFF
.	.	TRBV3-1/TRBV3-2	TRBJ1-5	TGTGCCAGCAGCCACGACAGATATAGCAATCAGCCCCAGCATTTT	CASSHDRYSNQPQHF
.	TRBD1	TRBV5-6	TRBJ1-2	TGTGCCAGCAGCTTGGCCACAGGGGTGGCCTATGGCTACACCTTC	CASSLATGVAYGYTF
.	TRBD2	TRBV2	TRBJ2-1	TGTGCCAGCAGTGGAACTAGCGGATACAATGAGCAGTTCTTC	CASSGTSGYNEQFF
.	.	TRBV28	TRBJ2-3	TGTGCCAGCAGTCGGGACGGACGCACAGATACGCAGTATTTT	CASSRDGRTDTQYF
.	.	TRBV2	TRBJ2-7	TGTGCCAGCAGTGGAGTAGGGGGCTACGAGCAGTACTTC	CASSGVGGYEQYF
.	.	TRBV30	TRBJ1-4	TGTGCCTGGAGTCCGGGAGGGTTTGGTGAAAAACTGTTTTTT	CAWSPGGFGEKLFF
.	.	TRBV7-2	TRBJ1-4	TGTGCCAGCAGCTTGGCCGGGGGGAATGAAAAACTGTTTTTT	CASSLAGGNEKLFF
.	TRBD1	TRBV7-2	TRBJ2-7	TGTGCCAGCAGTCCGGACAGGGGGCTCTACGAGCAGTACTTC	CASSPDRGLYEQYF
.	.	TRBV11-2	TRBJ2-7	TGTGCCAGCAGCTTAGCCGGGACACCCACCTACGAGCAGTACTTC	CASSLAGTPTYEQYF
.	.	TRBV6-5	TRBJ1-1	TGTGCCAGCAGTTACAATGGCCTTACCCGAATTGAAGCTTTCTTT	CASSYNGLTRIEAFF
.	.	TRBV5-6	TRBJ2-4	TGTGCCAGCAGCTTGGCAGGGGTTCGGGACATTCAGTACTTC	CASSLAGVRDIQYF
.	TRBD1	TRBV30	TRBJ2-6	TGTGCCTGGAGCCAGCCGACAGGGTCTGGGGCCAACGTCCTGACTTTC	CAWSQPTGSGANVLTF
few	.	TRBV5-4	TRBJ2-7	TGTGCCAGCAGCTTCGGGTACTCCTACGAGCAGTACTTC	CASSFGYSYEQYF
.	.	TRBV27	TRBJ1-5	TGTGCCAGCAGTTTTGAGGGCCATCAGCCCCAGCATTTT	CASSFEGHQPQHF
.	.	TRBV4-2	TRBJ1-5	TGTGCCAGCAGCCAAGATGGGGTTAATCAGCCCCAGCATTTT	CASSQDGVNQPQHF
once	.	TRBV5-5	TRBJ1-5	TGTGCCAGCAGCTTGGTGGTCAGCCATCAGCCCCAGCATTTT	CASSLVVSHQPQHF
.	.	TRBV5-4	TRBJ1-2	TGTGCCAGCAGCTTGGTTAGGGGTGAAAACTATGGCTACACCTTC	CASSLVRGENYGYTF
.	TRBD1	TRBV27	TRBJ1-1	TGTGCCAGCAGTTTAGGATCCAGGGGGCTGGTTGAAGCTTTCTTT	CASSLGSRGLVEAFF
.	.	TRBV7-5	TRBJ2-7	TGTGCTAATTCGGGGCTAGCGGGGTTTAATGACGAGCAGTACTTC	CANSGLAGFNDEQYF
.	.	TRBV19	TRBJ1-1	TGTGCCAGTAGTATAGATCTGGGAAGCATACCGATGAACACTGAAGCTTTCTTT	CASSIDLGSIPMNTEAFF
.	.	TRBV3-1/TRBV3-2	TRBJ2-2	TGTGCCAGCAGCCAAGATCGGACTACCCCGAACACCGGGGAGCTGTTTTTT	CASSQDRTTPNTGELFF
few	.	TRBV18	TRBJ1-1	TGTGCCAGCTCATCGGTACAGTCGAACACTGAAGCTTTCTTT	CASSSVQSNTEAFF
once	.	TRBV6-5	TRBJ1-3	TGTGCCAGCAGGATAGGCGGCAGAGGAAACACCATATATTTT	CASRIGGRGNTIYF
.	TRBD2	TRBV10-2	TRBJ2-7	TGCGCCAGCAGTGAAACCAGCGGGGGGGCCTACGAGCAGTACTTC	CASSETSGGAYEQYF
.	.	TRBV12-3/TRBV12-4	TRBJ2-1	TGTGCCAGCAGCCCCTTCGATGAGCAGTTCTTC	CASSPFDEQFF
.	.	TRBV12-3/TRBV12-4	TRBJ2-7	TGTGCCAGCAGTCGAGACCTGGGCTACGAGCAGTACTTC	CASSRDLGYEQYF
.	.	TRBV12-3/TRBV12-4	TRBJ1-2	TGTGCCAGCAGTCGGGGAGATTCTCGAGGCTACACCTTC	CASSRGDSRGYTF
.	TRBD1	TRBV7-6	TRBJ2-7	TGTGCCAGCAGCCTAATAGGGACAGGGGAGGGAGACGAGCAGTACTTC	CASSLIGTGEGDEQYF
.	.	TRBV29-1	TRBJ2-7	TGCAGCGTTGAAACGGCGGGGCCCTCCTACGAGCAGTACTTC	CSVETAGPSYEQYF
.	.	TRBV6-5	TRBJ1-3	TGTGCCAGCAGTTACTCGAGCGGGGCCTCTGGAAACACCATATATTTT	CASSYSSGASGNTIYF
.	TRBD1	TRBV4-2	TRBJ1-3	TGTGCCAGCAGCGTATCGGCGGGACAGAGGATTGGAAACACCATATATTTT	CASSVSAGQRIGNTIYF
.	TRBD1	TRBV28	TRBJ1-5	TGTGCCAGCAGCTTCAGGGGGTATTATAGCAATCAGCCCCAGCATTTT	CASSFRGYYSNQPQHF
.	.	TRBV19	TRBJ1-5	TGTGCCAGTAGTATCTACGACAGTAGCAATCAGCCCCAGCATTTT	CASSIYDSSNQPQHF
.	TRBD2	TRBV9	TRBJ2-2	TGTGCCAGCAGCCCCGAAGGACTAGCGGGGGTCAACATGGGCGGGGAGCTGTTTTTT	CASSPEGLAGVNMGGELFF
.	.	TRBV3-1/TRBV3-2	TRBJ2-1	TGTGCCAGCCGAATGGGGCAGGGATATCGCGATGAGCAGTTCTTC	CASRMGQGYRDEQFF
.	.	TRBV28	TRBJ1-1	TGTGCCAGCAGTTCTACAGGGCGGGGAAACACTGAAGCTTTCTTT	CASSSTGRGNTEAFF
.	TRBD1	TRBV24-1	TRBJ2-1	TGTGCCACCAGTGATTTGCCCCTTGGGACAGGGGGTTTTGCTGAGCAGTTCTTC	CATSDLPLGTGGFAEQFF
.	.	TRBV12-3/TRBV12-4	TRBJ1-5	TGTGCCAGCAGTTTTGGGGGAGATCAGCCCCAGCATTTT	CASSFGGDQPQHF
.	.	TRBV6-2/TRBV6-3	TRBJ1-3	TGTGCCAGCAGTCAAAGCAGCTTCTCTGGAAACACCATATATTTT	CASSQSSFSGNTIYF
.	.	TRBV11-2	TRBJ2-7	TGTGCCAGCAGCCCCACTGTGGGCGCCGAGCAGTACTTC	CASSPTVGAEQYF
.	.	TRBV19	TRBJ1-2	TGTGCCAGTAATGGAGGGATCCTCTATGGCTACACCTTC	CASNGGILYGYTF
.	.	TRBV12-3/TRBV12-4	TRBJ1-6	TGTGCCAGCAGCATAGGGGGTGGCTCACCCCTCCACTTT	CASSIGGGSPLHF
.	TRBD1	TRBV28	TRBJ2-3	TGTGCCAGCAAAGGGACAGGGCGAGCAGATACGCAGTATTTT	CASKGTGRADTQYF
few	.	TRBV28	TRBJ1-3	TGTGCCAGCAGTTTGGGTCAGACCTCTGGAAACACCATATATTTT	CASSLGQTSGNTIYF
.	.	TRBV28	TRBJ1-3	TGTGCCAGCAGCGACCCCACATTAGGAAACACCATATATTTT	CASSDPTLGNTIYF
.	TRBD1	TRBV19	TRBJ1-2	TGTGCCAGTAGTATGACAGGGGGAGCGAACTATGGCTACACCTTC	CASSMTGGANYGYTF
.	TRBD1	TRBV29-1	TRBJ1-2	TGCAGCGTTGAAAGGACAGGGGAGCACTATGGCTACACCTTC	CSVERTGEHYGYTF